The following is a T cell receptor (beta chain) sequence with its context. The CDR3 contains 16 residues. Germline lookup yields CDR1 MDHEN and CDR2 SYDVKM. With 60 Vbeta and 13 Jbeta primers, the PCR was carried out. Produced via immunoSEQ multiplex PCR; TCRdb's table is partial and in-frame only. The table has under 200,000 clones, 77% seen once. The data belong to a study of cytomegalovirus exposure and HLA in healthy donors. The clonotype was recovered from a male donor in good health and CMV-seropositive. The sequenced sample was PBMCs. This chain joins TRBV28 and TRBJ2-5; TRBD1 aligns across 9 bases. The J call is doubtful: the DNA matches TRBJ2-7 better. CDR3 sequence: CASSLTGGGPRYEQYF. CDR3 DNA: TGTGCCAGCAGTCTAACAGGGGGCGGCCCTCGCTACGAGCAGTACTTC.